The table lists the clone carrying this T cell receptor beta chain with many counts. What it binds is not known. All patients were treatment-naive before thyroid surgery. Losses at the gene ends were 7 bases for V and 7 bases for J; bases not matched to a gene: 8. Looked up from germline, CDR1 is ENHRY and CDR2 is SYGVKD. The CDR3 totals 15 residues. In the source study's methods: Building a distant-metastasis classifier for papillary thyroid cancer drew on CDR3 differences across clinicopathological groups. TCRdb ran MiXCR on the PCR reads. V and J calls and clone size were set by TCRdb, not the authors. Counted here are around 45,000 clones, 3.5% to 5% occurring once; the ten biggest clones make up around 9.6%. This entry is derived from a study of metastatic and nonmetastatic thyroid tumors. Background on the study: Repertoires from blood and tumor or nodule tissue of malignant and benign thyroid patients were compared. Study-wide points: Reportedly, malignant thyroid tumors had significantly higher TCR beta diversity than benign nodules, in blood and tumor.

The sequencing sample was made of blood. The receptor was isolated from a female donor with papillary thyroid cancer or a benign thyroid nodule (not recorded which). Some clones in this sample may be carry-over from other donors' samples. The V gene is TRBV10-3, the J gene TRBJ2-2; 11 bases align to TRBD1. DNA of the CDR3: TGTGCCATCATGTGGACAGGGGGCTTCAGCGGGGAGCTGTTTTTT. Residues: CAIMWTGGFSGELFF.